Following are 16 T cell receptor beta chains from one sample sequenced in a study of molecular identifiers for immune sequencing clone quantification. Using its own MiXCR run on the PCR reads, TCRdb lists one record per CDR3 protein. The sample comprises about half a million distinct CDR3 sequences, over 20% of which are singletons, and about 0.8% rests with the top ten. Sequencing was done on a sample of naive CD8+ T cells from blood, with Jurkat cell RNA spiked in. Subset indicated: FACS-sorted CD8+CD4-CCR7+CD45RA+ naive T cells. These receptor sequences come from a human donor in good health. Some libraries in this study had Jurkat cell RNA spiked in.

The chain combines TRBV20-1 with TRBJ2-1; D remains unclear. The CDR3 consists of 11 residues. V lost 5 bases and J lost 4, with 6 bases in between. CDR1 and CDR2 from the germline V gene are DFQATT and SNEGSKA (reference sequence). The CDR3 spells CSARLYNEQFF. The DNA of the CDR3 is TGCAGTGCTCGTCTATACAATGAGCAGTTCTTC.

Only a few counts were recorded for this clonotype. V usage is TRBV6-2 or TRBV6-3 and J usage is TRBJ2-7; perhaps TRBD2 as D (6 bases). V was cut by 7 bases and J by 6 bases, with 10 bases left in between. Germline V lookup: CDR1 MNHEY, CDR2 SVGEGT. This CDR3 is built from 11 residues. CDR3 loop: CASKVGGEQYF. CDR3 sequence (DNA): TGTGCCAGCAAAGTGGGAGGCGAGCAGTACTTC.

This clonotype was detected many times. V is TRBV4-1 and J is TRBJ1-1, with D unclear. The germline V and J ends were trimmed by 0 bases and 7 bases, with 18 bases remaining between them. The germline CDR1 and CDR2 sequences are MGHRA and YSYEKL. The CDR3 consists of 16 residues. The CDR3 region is CASSQEPFGGSGEAFF. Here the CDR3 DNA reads TGCGCCAGCAGCCAAGAACCGTTTGGAGGGTCGGGTGAAGCTTTCTTT.

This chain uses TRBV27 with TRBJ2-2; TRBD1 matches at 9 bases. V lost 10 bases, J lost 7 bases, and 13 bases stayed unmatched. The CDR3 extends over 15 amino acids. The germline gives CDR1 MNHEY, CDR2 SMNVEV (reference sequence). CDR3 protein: CATRPGTGIGGELFF. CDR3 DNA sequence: TGTGCCACCAGACCCGGGACAGGGATTGGCGGGGAGCTGTTTTTT.

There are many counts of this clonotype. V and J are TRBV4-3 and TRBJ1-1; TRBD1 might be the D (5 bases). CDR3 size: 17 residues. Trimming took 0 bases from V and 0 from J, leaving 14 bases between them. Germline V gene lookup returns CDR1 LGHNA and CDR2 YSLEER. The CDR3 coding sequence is TGCGCCAGCAGCCAAGAACATGCGGGGCGGGTGAACACTGAAGCTTTCTTT. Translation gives CASSQEHAGRVNTEAFF.

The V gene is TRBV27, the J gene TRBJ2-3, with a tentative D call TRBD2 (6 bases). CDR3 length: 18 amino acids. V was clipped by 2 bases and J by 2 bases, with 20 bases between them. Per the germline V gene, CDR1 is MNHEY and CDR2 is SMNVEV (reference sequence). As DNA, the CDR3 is TGTGCCAGCAGTTTACTGGGCGTTGAGCGGGCCTCCACAGATACGCAGTATTTT. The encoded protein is CASSLLGVERASTDTQYF.

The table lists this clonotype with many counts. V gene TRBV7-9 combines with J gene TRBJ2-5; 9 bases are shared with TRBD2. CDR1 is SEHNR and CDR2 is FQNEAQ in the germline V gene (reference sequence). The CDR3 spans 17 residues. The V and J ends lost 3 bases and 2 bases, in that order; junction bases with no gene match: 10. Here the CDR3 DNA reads TGTGCCAGCAGCTTGGACCTAGCGGGGAGAAAGCAAGAGACCCAGTACTTC. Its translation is CASSLDLAGRKQETQYF.

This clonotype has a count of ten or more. CDR3: CASSVEVTDTQYF. CDR3 nucleotide sequence: TGTGCCAGCAGCGTAGAGGTCACAGATACGCAGTATTTT. The chain joins TRBV9 to TRBJ2-3; D is ambiguous. V was cut by 0 bases and J by 2 bases, with 4 bases left in between. Germline CDR1 reads SGDLS; CDR2 reads YYNGEE. The CDR3 loop spans 13 amino acids. The whole variable domain, filled in from reference TRBV9 and TRBJ2-3, reads DSGVTQTPKHLITATGQRVTLRCSPRSGDLSVYWYQQSLDQGLQFLIQYYNGEERAKGNILERFSAQQFPDLHSELNLSSLELGDSALYFCASSVEVTDTQYFGPGTRLTVL.

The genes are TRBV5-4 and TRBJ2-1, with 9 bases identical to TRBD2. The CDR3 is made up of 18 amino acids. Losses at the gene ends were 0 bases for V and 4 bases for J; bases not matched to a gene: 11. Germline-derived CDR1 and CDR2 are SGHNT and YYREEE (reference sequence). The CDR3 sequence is CASSLGSGGGAAYNEQFF. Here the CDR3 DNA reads TGTGCCAGCAGCTTGGGGTCGGGCGGGGGGGCCGCTTACAATGAGCAGTTCTTC.

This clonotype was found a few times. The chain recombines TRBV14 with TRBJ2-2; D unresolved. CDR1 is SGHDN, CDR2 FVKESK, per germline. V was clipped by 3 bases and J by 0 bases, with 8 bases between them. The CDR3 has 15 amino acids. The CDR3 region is CASSHSGANTGELFF. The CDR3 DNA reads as TGTGCCAGCAGCCATAGTGGCGCGAACACCGGGGAGCTGTTTTTT. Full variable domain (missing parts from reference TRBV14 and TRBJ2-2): EAGVTQFPSHSVIEKGQTVTLRCDPISGHDNLYWYRRVMGKEIKFLLHFVKESKQDESGMPNNRFLAERTGGTYSTLKVQPAELEDSGVYFCASSHSGANTGELFFGEGSRLTVL.

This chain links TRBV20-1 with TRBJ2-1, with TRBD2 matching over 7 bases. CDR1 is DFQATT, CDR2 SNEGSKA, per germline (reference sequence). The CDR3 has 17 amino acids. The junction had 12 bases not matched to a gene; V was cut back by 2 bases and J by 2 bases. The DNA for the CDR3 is TGCAGTGCTAGACCGACCCTCCTAGCGGATACCTACAATGAGCAGTTCTTC. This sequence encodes CSARPTLLADTYNEQFF.

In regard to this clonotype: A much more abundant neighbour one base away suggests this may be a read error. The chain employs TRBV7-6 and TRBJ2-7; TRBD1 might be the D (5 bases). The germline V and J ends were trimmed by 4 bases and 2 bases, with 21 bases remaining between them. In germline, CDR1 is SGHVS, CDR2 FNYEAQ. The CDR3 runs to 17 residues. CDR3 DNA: TGTGCCAGCAGCTCAGTCTCGGGCTCAGGGATTACCTACGAGCAGTACTTC. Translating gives CASSSVSGSGITYEQYF.

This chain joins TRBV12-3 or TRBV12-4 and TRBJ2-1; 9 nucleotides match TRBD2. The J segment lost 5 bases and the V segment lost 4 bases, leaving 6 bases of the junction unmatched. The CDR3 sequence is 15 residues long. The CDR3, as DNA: TGTGCCAGCAGTTCGGCGGGAGGGCCTAACAATGAGCAGTTCTTC. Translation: CASSSAGGPNNEQFF.

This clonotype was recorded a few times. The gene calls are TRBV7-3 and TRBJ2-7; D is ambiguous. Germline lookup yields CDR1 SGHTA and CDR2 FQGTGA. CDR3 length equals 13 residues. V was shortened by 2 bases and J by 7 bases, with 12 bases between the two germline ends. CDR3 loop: CASSLWGSREQYF. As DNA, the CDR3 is TGTGCCAGCAGCTTATGGGGTAGCCGGGAGCAGTACTTC. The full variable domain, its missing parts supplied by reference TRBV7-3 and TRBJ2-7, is GAGVSQTPSNKVTEKGKYVELRCDPISGHTALYWYRQSLGQGPEFLIYFQGTGAADDSGLPNDRFFAVRPEGSVSTLKIQRTERGDSAVYLCASSLWGSREQYFGPGTRLTVT.

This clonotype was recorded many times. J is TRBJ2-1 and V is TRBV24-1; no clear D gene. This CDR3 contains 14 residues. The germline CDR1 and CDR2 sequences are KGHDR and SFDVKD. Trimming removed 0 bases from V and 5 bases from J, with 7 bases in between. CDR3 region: CATSDLGSNNEQFF. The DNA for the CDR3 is TGTGCCACCAGTGATTTGGGCAGCAACAATGAGCAGTTCTTC.

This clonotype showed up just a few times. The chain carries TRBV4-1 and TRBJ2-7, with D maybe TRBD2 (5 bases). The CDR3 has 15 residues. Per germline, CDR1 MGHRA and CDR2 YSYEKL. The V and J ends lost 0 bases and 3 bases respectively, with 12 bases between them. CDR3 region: CASSQDVASYYEQYF. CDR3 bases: TGCGCCAGCAGCCAAGATGTGGCTAGCTACTACGAGCAGTACTTC.